This TCR beta chain was captured in a study of T-cell memory formation after mild COVID-19. Amplification by 5'RACE using constant-segment primers produced TCR alpha and TCR beta cDNA libraries that carried sample barcodes and UMIs. TCRdb re-analysed the 5' RACE reads in MiXCR, keeping a single row per CDR3 protein. The table includes 350,000 to 500,000 distinct CDR3 sequences, 23% detected once. V gave up 5 bases and J gave up 0 bases, with 14 bases separating them. The CDR3 has 17 amino acids. Per germline, CDR1 SGHTA and CDR2 FQGTGA. This clonotype has only a few counts. Sequencing used PBMCs or a T cell subset sorted from them (not recorded which). The receptor's source is an adult woman who had mild COVID-19 (a few samples of this study predate the infection). Cell type and time point are not known. The rearrangement links TRBV7-3 to TRBJ2-6; D might be TRBD1 (6 bases). In DNA form, the CDR3 reads TGTGCCAGCAGCCTGAGACAGGTGGCCTCTGGGGCCAACGTCCTGACTTTC. It yields the protein CASSLRQVASGANVLTF.